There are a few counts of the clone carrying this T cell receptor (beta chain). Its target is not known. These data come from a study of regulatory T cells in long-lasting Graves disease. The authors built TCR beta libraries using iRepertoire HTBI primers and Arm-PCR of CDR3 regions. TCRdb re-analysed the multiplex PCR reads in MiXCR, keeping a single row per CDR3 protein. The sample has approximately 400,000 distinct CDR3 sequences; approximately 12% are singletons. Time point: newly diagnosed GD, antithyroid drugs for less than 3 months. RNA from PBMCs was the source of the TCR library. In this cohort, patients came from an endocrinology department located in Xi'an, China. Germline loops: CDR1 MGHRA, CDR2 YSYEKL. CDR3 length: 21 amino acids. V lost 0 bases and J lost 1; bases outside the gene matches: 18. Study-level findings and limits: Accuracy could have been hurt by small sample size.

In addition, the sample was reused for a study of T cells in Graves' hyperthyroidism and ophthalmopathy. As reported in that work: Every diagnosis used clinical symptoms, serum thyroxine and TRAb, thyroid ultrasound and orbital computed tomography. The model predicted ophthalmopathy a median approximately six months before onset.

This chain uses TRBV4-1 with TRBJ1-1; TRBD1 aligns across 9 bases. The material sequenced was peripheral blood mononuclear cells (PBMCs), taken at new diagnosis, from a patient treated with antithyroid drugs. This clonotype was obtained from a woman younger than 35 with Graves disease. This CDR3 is CASSQDKGLWSRQGGNTEAFF. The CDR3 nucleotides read TGCGCCAGCAGCCAAGATAAAGGGTTGTGGTCTAGACAGGGGGGGAACACTGAAGCTTTCTTT.